The 17 T cell receptor beta chains reported below all come from one sample, sequenced in a study of blood T cell repertoires in COVID-19. Libraries were prepared by immunoSEQ multiplex PCR; TCRdb keeps only in-frame clonotypes and omits some of them. The sample holds 90,000 to 120,000 clones, around 86% seen once. Sequencing was performed on peripheral blood. All receptors come from a woman aged 70-85 years with acute or convalescent COVID-19.

The J gene is TRBJ2-1, the V gene TRBV3-1 (or the pseudogene TRBV3-2), with TRBD2 as a possible D gene (5 bases). Germline V CDR1 and CDR2: LGHDT, YNNKEL (reference sequence). V lost 0 bases to trimming and J lost 8 bases, with 17 bases between them. The CDR3 is made up of 16 amino acids. The CDR3 spells CASSQDPGVGRHEQFF. The DNA of the CDR3 is TGTGCCAGCAGCCAAGACCCCGGGGTGGGCCGGCATGAGCAGTTCTTC.

This clone has just one count. This chain connects TRBV23-1 to TRBJ2-7, with TRBD2 identical over 7 bases. TRBV23-1 is designated an ORF whose function remains uncertain. The CDR3 loop spans 24 amino acids. Unmatched junction bases numbered 34, after V lost 0 bases and J lost 5 bases. The CDR3 protein is CASSQSSRVSCEGSGDNKSDEQYV. The CDR3 DNA sequence: TGCGCCAGCAGTCAATCGTCGCGGGTGTCATGTGAAGGGAGCGGGGATAACAAAAGTGACGAGCAGTACGTC.

The V and J genes are TRBV3-1 (or the pseudogene TRBV3-2) and TRBJ2-5, with D possibly TRBD2 on 5 matching bases. The CDR3 sequence is 16 residues long. The germline V and J ends were trimmed by 0 bases and 1 base, with 12 bases remaining between them. The germline V gene encodes CDR1 LGHDT and CDR2 YNNKEL (reference sequence). The CDR3 loop reads CASSQEGALTQETQYF. The CDR3 region has the DNA TGTGCCAGCAGCCAAGAGGGAGCGCTTACCCAAGAGACCCAGTACTTC.

The chain couples TRBV29-1 to TRBJ2-1; 10 bases match TRBD1. CDR1 is SQVTM and CDR2 is ANQGSEA in the germline V gene. V gave up 7 bases and J gave up 7 bases; unmatched junction bases: 4. The CDR3 runs to 12 residues. The DNA of the CDR3 is TGCAGCGAAGGACAGGGGGGTAATGAGCAGTTCTTC. Protein: CSEGQGGNEQFF.

The chain combines TRBV27 with TRBJ2-7; D might be TRBD1 (5 bases). Deletions cut 10 bases from V and 5 bases from J, with 18 bases between. There are 13 residues in the CDR3. Germline V gives CDR1 MNHEY, CDR2 SMNVEV (reference sequence). CDR3 sequence (DNA): TGTGCCACCAAGGGGCTAATTTCCCACGAGCAGTACTTC. It codes for CATKGLISHEQYF.

Worth noting for this clone: Additional DNA sequences in this sample encode the identical CDR3. J is TRBJ1-4 and V is TRBV9; TRBD1 matches at 10 bases. Trimming at V came to 3 bases and at J to 8 bases, leaving 7 bases not matched to a gene. This CDR3 has 15 residues. The germline V gene has CDR1 SGDLS and CDR2 YYNGEE. CDR3: CASSARTGGGEKLFF. CDR3 bases: TGTGCCAGCAGCGCCCGGACAGGGGGAGGCGAAAAACTGTTTTTT.

The J gene is TRBJ2-6, the V gene TRBV4-1; D perhaps matches TRBD1 (5 bases). The V and J ends lost 5 bases and 0 bases respectively, with 8 bases between them. This CDR3 region has 15 residues. Germline-derived CDR1 and CDR2 are MGHRA and YSYEKL. CDR3 sequence (DNA): TGCGCCAGCAGCGCAGGGTCCTCTGGGGCCAACGTCCTGACTTTC. As protein: CASSAGSSGANVLTF.

The chain is built from TRBV28 and TRBJ1-5; D gene ambiguous. CDR1 is MDHEN, CDR2 SYDVKM, per germline. The CDR3 runs to 17 residues. V was cut by 8 bases and J by 1 base, with 21 bases left in between. The CDR3 coding sequence is TGTGCCAGCTTTATAGCGCCCTTTGAGGTAAGCAATCAGCCCCAGCATTTT. It encodes CASFIAPFEVSNQPQHF.

The genes are TRBV7-2 and TRBJ1-1, with D hard to call. With 7 bases removed from V and 1 base from J, the gap between germline ends came to 10 bases. This CDR3 region has 13 residues. The germline V gene has CDR1 SGHTA and CDR2 FQGNSA. CDR3 in DNA: TGTGCCAGCACCGGTAGATGGAACACTGAAGCTTTCTTT. Translating gives CASTGRWNTEAFF.

J is TRBJ1-6 and V is TRBV5-6, with D unresolved. CDR1 is SGHDT, CDR2 YYEEEE, per germline. V was clipped by 0 bases and J by 3 bases, with 7 bases between them. There are 15 residues in the CDR3. Here the CDR3 reads CASSLGRGYNSPLHF. DNA of the CDR3: TGTGCCAGCAGCTTGGGTCGGGGCTATAATTCACCCCTCCACTTT.

This chain connects TRBV7-2 to TRBJ1-3; D possibly corresponds to TRBD1 (6 bases). The V and J ends lost 4 bases and 12 bases respectively, with 16 bases between them. The CDR3 is 13 amino acids. Germline CDR1 SGHTA, CDR2 FQGNSA. In DNA form, the CDR3 reads TGTGCCAGCAGCTCGCCCCCGGGACAAGACATATATTTT. Its protein product is CASSSPPGQDIYF.

The rearrangement uses TRBV6-2 or TRBV6-3 and TRBJ2-1; D is uncertain. Trimming took off 3 bases at V and 3 bases at J, with 12 bases between the two ends. Germline assignment: CDR1 MNHEY and CDR2 SVGEGT. The CDR3 sequence is 15 residues long. CDR3 DNA sequence: TGTGCCAGCAGTTATCAGGCCAGACACTACAATGAGCAGTTCTTC. Translating it yields CASSYQARHYNEQFF.

The chain recombines TRBV30 with TRBJ1-5; 7 bases align to TRBD1. With 0 bases clipped from V and 6 bases from J, the junction kept 2 bases outside the gene matches. The length of the CDR3 is 13 residues. CDR1 is GTSNPN and CDR2 is SVGIG in the germline V gene (reference sequence). The CDR3 loop is CAWSVQGIQPQHF. CDR3 DNA: TGTGCCTGGAGTGTACAGGGGATTCAGCCCCAGCATTTT.

J is TRBJ2-6 and V is TRBV28; TRBD1 matches 9 bases. Germline V gene sequence: CDR1 MDHEN, CDR2 SYDVKM. The CDR3 loop spans 16 amino acids. Losses at the gene ends were 7 bases for V and 1 base for J; bases not matched to a gene: 5. The CDR3 is CASIKDRGSGANVLTF. The CDR3 DNA reads TGTGCCAGCATAAAGGACAGGGGATCTGGGGCCAACGTCCTGACTTTC.

This sequence joins TRBV5-1 and TRBJ1-2; TRBD1 agrees at 7 bases. CDR1 and CDR2 from the germline V gene are SGHRS and YFSETQ. This CDR3 is 13 amino acids long. The V gene end was trimmed by 0 bases and the J gene end by 4 bases; junction bases not matched to a gene: 0. CDR3 protein: CASSLGDSYGYTF. Written as DNA, the CDR3 is TGCGCCAGCAGCTTGGGGGACAGCTATGGCTACACCTTC.

This sequence joins TRBV14 and TRBJ1-1; D ambiguous. CDR3 length: 12 residues. From germline, CDR1 is SGHDN and CDR2 FVKESK. V dropped 0 bases and J dropped 10 bases, with 9 bases sitting between them. The CDR3 region has the DNA TGTGCCAGCAGCCAAGATCGCCTACCAGCTTTCTTT. Amino acids: CASSQDRLPAFF.

The genes are TRBV7-9 and TRBJ2-1; 8 bases map to TRBD2. The CDR3 has 15 residues. The J segment lost 4 bases and the V segment lost 2 bases, leaving 4 bases of the junction unmatched. CDR1 and CDR2 from the germline V gene are SEHNR and FQNEAQ (reference sequence). The CDR3 DNA sequence: TGTGCCAGCAGCTTATCGGGAGGGGGGTACAATGAGCAGTTCTTC. Its protein product is CASSLSGGGYNEQFF.